One and the same sample provided the 32 T cell receptor beta chains below, sequenced in a study of CD8+CD57+ T cells in acquired aplastic anemia. Genomic DNA was employed as the template in profiling TCR beta VDJ and CDR3. TCRdb recomputed calls from the reads with MiXCR, one row per CDR3 protein. The sample holds 180,000 or so distinct CDR3 sequences, 63% seen once. Individuals selected for sequencing had exhibited CD8+CD57+ cell expansion on flow cytometry. The sample comprised sorted CD4+, CD8+, or CD8+CD57+ T cells (not recorded which) from PBMCs. The receptor set was obtained from a human donor with aplastic anemia.

This chain links TRBV19 with TRBJ1-5; TRBD1 might be the D (6 bases). This CDR3 has 14 residues. V lost 7 bases, J lost 3 bases, and 13 bases lay in between. Germline CDR1 reads LNHDA; CDR2 reads SQIVND (reference sequence). In DNA, the CDR3 is TGTGCCAGTACCTGGGGGCAGGTCAATCAGCCCCAGCATTTT. Translating it yields CASTWGQVNQPQHF.

This chain connects TRBV24-1 to TRBJ1-6; no reliable D call. The CDR3 runs to 14 residues. CDR1 and CDR2 from the germline V gene are KGHDR and SFDVKD. V lost 8 bases to trimming and J lost 8 bases, with 15 bases between them. CDR3 loop: CATNVRQVDSPLHF. The CDR3 DNA reads TGTGCCACCAATGTAAGGCAGGTTGATTCACCCCTCCACTTT.

This clonotype came up a few times. The chain has TRBV20-1 and TRBJ2-7; 9 bases are shared with TRBD1. V was pared by 5 bases and J by 3 bases, with 2 bases of the junction left unmatched. Per the germline V gene, CDR1 is DFQATT and CDR2 is SNEGSKA (reference sequence). The CDR3 consists of 12 residues. CDR3 residues: CSAPTGGYEQYF. As DNA, the CDR3 is TGCAGTGCTCCGACAGGGGGCTACGAGCAGTACTTC.

V usage is TRBV24-1 and J usage is TRBJ1-5; 7 bases are a match to TRBD1. The CDR3 is 17 residues long. CDR1 and CDR2 (germline): KGHDR, SFDVKD. Losses at the gene ends were 3 bases for V and 3 bases for J; bases not matched to a gene: 10. This CDR3 reads CATSDNRGPGVNQPQHF. As DNA, the CDR3 is TGTGCCACCAGTGATAACAGGGGCCCAGGAGTCAATCAGCCCCAGCATTTT.

The chain couples TRBV7-9 to TRBJ2-7, with 10 bases that match TRBD1. Losses at the gene ends were 6 bases for V and 2 bases for J; bases not matched to a gene: 4. There are 14 residues in the CDR3. Germline V gives CDR1 SEHNR, CDR2 FQNEAQ (reference sequence). The CDR3 DNA reads as TGTGCCAGCAGGCCGACAGGGGGCCCCTACGAGCAGTACTTC. It encodes CASRPTGGPYEQYF. Full variable domain (remainder filled in from reference TRBV7-9 and TRBJ2-7): DTGVSQNPRHKITKRGQNVTFRCDPISEHNRLYWYRQTLGQGPEFLTYFQNEAQLEKSRLLSDRFSAERPKGSFSTLEIQRTEQGDSAMYLCASRPTGGPYEQYFGPGTRLTVT.

Regarding this clonotype: This may be a read error: a much more frequent sequence differs by one nucleotide. This chain uses TRBV7-4 with TRBJ2-7; D uncertain. CDR3 size: 11 residues. V dropped 6 bases and J dropped 2 bases, with 5 bases sitting between them. From germline, CDR1 is SGHVT and CDR2 SQSDAQ. The CDR3 bases are TGTGCCAGCAGTTCCCCCTACGAGCAGTACTTC. Translated: CASSSPYEQYF.

V and J are TRBV7-3 and TRBJ2-1; 9 bases map to TRBD1. This CDR3 contains 15 residues. With 5 bases clipped from V and 0 bases from J, the junction kept 2 bases outside the gene matches. The germline V gene encodes CDR1 SGHTA and CDR2 FQGTGA. CDR3 residues: CASSGQGSSYNEQFF. As DNA, the CDR3 is TGTGCCAGCAGCGGACAGGGGAGCTCCTACAATGAGCAGTTCTTC.

Written as DNA, the CDR3 is TGTGCCAGTAGTTCCGGGTGGGCAGTCACCGGGGAGCTGTTTTTT. The encoded protein is CASSSGWAVTGELFF. V and J are TRBV19 and TRBJ2-2; D call uncertain. CDR1 LNHDA and CDR2 SQIVND come from the germline V gene (reference sequence). The CDR3 length is 15 residues. Trimming shortened V by 5 bases and J by 4 bases, and 14 bases separated the two germline ends.

The V gene is TRBV7-2, the J gene TRBJ1-2; D is possibly TRBD1 (6 bases). CDR3 size: 13 residues. Trimming pared 1 base from V and 8 bases from J, leaving 11 bases between. The germline V gene encodes CDR1 SGHTA and CDR2 FQGNSA. CDR3: CASSLVGGEGYTF. The CDR3 DNA reads as TGTGCCAGCAGCTTAGTGGGGGGCGAGGGCTACACCTTC.

CDR3 sequence (DNA): TGTGCCACCAGACCAAATTGGGGGGCAGGTGAAGCTTTCTTT. Translated: CATRPNWGAGEAFF. This chain uses TRBV6-5 with TRBJ1-1; D is perhaps TRBD1 (6 bases). Trimming left V 10 bases short and J 7 bases short, with 22 bases between. The germline V gene has CDR1 MNHEY and CDR2 SVGAGI. CDR3 length equals 14 residues.

This clonotype was seen once. The rearrangement joins TRBV29-1 to TRBJ1-1; D is undetermined. Germline CDR1 reads SQVTM; CDR2 reads ANQGSEA. This CDR3 has 12 residues. V was pared by 6 bases and J by 7 bases, with 15 bases between. DNA of the CDR3: TGCAGCGTGAACCGAGGACCGAATGAAGCTTTCTTT. Protein product: CSVNRGPNEAFF.

The chain combines TRBV5-1 with TRBJ2-7, with D unclear. Germline V gene data show CDR1 as SGHRS and CDR2 as YFSETQ. The V and J ends lost 0 bases and 3 bases respectively, with 7 bases between them. This CDR3 spans 13 amino acids. The CDR3 reads CASSLGEIYEQYF. DNA for the CDR3: TGCGCCAGCAGCTTGGGGGAAATCTACGAGCAGTACTTC.

The chain recombines TRBV29-1 with TRBJ2-2, with 7 bases lining up with TRBD1. Germline V lookup: CDR1 SQVTM, CDR2 ANQGSEA. J gave up 3 bases and V 6 bases, and 4 bases lay outside the gene matches. The CDR3 contains 13 residues. CDR3 nucleotide sequence: TGCAGCGTAGGGACAGTTGACACCGGGGAGCTGTTTTTT. It yields the protein CSVGTVDTGELFF.

This clonotype has only a few counts. V gene TRBV15 combines with J gene TRBJ2-7; no reliable D call. CDR3 length: 15 amino acids. The ends were cut back, 0 bases at V and 1 base at J, with 10 bases in the middle. CDR1 and CDR2 from the germline V gene are LNHNV and YYDKDF (reference sequence). The CDR3 region is CATSRDPTVSYEQYF. CDR3 sequence (DNA): TGTGCCACCAGCAGAGATCCTACGGTATCCTACGAGCAGTACTTC.

Turning to this clonotype: One end of the junction is discordant with germline, which a read error may explain. The rearrangement links TRBV19 to TRBJ2-7, with a weak D call TRBD2 (5 bases). Germline V gene data show CDR1 as LNHDA and CDR2 as SQIVND (reference sequence). The CDR3 consists of 14 residues. For the CDR3, the DNA is TGTGCCAGTAATATAGGTCTAGCCGCCTACGAGCAGTACTTC. Amino acid sequence: CASNIGLAAYEQYF.

This clonotype was counted only a few times. The V call is TRBV24-1, the J call TRBJ2-1; D not certain. Between the trimmed V and J ends, which lost 6 bases and 1 base, there was a span of 15 bases. Germline V gene data show CDR1 as KGHDR and CDR2 as SFDVKD. The CDR3 loop spans 16 amino acids. The CDR3 here is CATSTIGSVSYNEQFF. The CDR3 region has the DNA TGTGCCACCAGTACCATTGGGTCCGTTTCCTACAATGAGCAGTTCTTC.

In this sample, this clonotype turned up many times. The chain joins TRBV6-5 to TRBJ1-1, with D perhaps TRBD1 (6 bases). Trimming stripped 5 bases from V and 7 bases from J, with 14 bases between. Germline V gene data show CDR1 as MNHEY and CDR2 as SVGAGI. This CDR3 has 13 amino acids. CDR3 region: CASSPTGLGEAFF. The CDR3 DNA follows: TGTGCCAGCAGTCCTACAGGGTTGGGTGAAGCTTTCTTT.

The chain links TRBV10-1 to TRBJ2-7; 7 bases line up with TRBD1. Trimming removed 4 bases from V and 3 bases from J; junction bases left unmatched: 3. Per the germline V gene, CDR1 is WNHNN and CDR2 is SYGVQD (reference sequence). CDR3 length: 13 residues. CDR3 amino acids: CASSGNRGYEQYF. The CDR3 coding sequence is TGCGCCAGCAGTGGTAACAGGGGCTACGAGCAGTACTTC.

The sample holds a few counts of this clonotype. The rearrangement uses TRBV20-1 and TRBJ2-1; 7 bases align to TRBD1. Germline assignment: CDR1 DFQATT and CDR2 SNEGSKA (reference sequence). The CDR3 spans 13 residues. Losses at the gene ends were 5 bases for V and 5 bases for J; bases not matched to a gene: 6. The chain's CDR3 is CSAPRQGNNEQFF. The CDR3 DNA reads TGCAGTGCTCCTAGACAGGGAAACAATGAGCAGTTCTTC.

This chain connects TRBV6-5 to TRBJ2-7; 8 bases line up with TRBD1. This CDR3 is built from 13 residues. Germline loops: CDR1 MNHEY, CDR2 SVGAGI. J gave up 3 bases and V 5 bases, and 3 bases lay outside the gene matches. CDR3 loop: CASSATGDYEQYF. The CDR3 DNA is TGTGCCAGCAGTGCGACAGGGGACTACGAGCAGTACTTC.

The chain carries TRBV6-6 and TRBJ2-7; perhaps TRBD2 as D (6 bases). Germline-derived CDR1 and CDR2 are MNHNY and SVGAGI (reference sequence). The CDR3 sequence is 11 residues long. Trimming removed 7 bases at V and 3 bases at J, with 7 bases between. The CDR3 region has the DNA TGTGCCAGCATTAGCGGCTACGAGCAGTACTTC. This encodes CASISGYEQYF.

The chain couples TRBV13 to TRBJ2-7; the D call may be TRBD1 or TRBD2 (5 bases each). Trimming cost V 0 bases and J 9 bases, with 15 bases left between them. The CDR3 consists of 14 residues. The V gene's germline CDR1 is PRHDT and CDR2 FYEKMQ (reference sequence). CDR3 sequence reads: CASSLGPRGYLQYF. The CDR3 bases are TGTGCCAGCAGCTTAGGCCCTCGGGGCTATCTGCAGTACTTC.

This chain links TRBV5-1 with TRBJ2-2; D is unresolved. This CDR3 has 12 residues. Germline lookup yields CDR1 SGHRS and CDR2 YFSETQ. V was trimmed by 2 bases and J by 5 bases, leaving 4 bases between them. DNA of the CDR3: TGCGCCAGCAGCTTTAGGACCGGGGAGCTGTTTTTT. Its translation: CASSFRTGELFF.

The chain uses TRBV20-1 and TRBJ1-2, with D unresolved. Trimming removed 3 bases from V and 0 bases from J, with 5 bases in between. The CDR3 length is 12 residues. Germline V CDR1 and CDR2: DFQATT, SNEGSKA (reference sequence). The CDR3 region has the DNA TGCAGTGCTAGTTCGGCTAACTATGGCTACACCTTC. It translates to CSASSANYGYTF.

This chain connects TRBV29-1 to TRBJ2-7; D might be TRBD2 (6 bases). Trimming pared 4 bases from V and 1 base from J, leaving 17 bases between. The CDR3 loop spans 15 amino acids. Germline assignment: CDR1 SQVTM and CDR2 ANQGSEA. The CDR3 coding sequence is TGCAGCGTTGGCGGCGCGGAGGGATCATCCTACGAGCAGTACTTC. As protein: CSVGGAEGSSYEQYF.

The table lists this clonotype with many counts. The CDR3 coding sequence is TGTGCCAGCAGCTTAGCCAGCAGGGGGTACGAGCAGTACTTC. This codes for CASSLASRGYEQYF. The genes are TRBV7-9 and TRBJ2-7; 7 nucleotides match TRBD1. V shed 0 bases, J shed 4 bases, and the junction held 3 bases outside the gene matches. The CDR3 consists of 14 residues. Germline V gives CDR1 SEHNR, CDR2 FQNEAQ (reference sequence).

This clonotype was seen many times. V usage is TRBV9 and J usage is TRBJ2-7; 9 bases agree with TRBD1. Trimming removed 0 bases from V and 2 bases from J; junction bases left unmatched: 0. This CDR3 comprises 14 residues. Germline-derived CDR1 and CDR2 are SGDLS and YYNGEE. The DNA of the CDR3 is TGTGCCAGCAGCGTAGGGACAGGGGCCTACGAGCAGTACTTC. As protein: CASSVGTGAYEQYF.

The chain employs TRBV20-1 and TRBJ1-2, with TRBD1 matching over 7 bases. Per the germline V gene, CDR1 is DFQATT and CDR2 is SNEGSKA (reference sequence). The J segment lost 4 bases and the V segment lost 3 bases, leaving 5 bases of the junction unmatched. The CDR3 has 13 amino acids. The CDR3 DNA reads TGCAGTGCTAGGACAGGGCGCAGCTATGGCTACACCTTC. Translated, it gives CSARTGRSYGYTF.

The V call is TRBV9, the J call TRBJ2-1; D might be TRBD1 (5 bases). CDR1 is SGDLS and CDR2 is YYNGEE in the germline V gene. CDR3 length: 11 residues. The V end was cut by 4 bases, the J end by 8 bases, with 7 bases between. The CDR3 bases are TGTGCCAGCAGCAAAGGGGATGAGCAGTTCTTC. Its protein is CASSKGDEQFF.

The rearrangement uses TRBV4-1 and TRBJ1-3; D is unresolved. CDR3 size: 16 residues. Germline V CDR1 and CDR2: MGHRA, YSYEKL. V lost 0 bases to trimming and J lost 0 bases, with 9 bases between them. In DNA form, the CDR3 reads TGCGCCAGCAGCCAAGAAGGGCTGTTCTCTGGAAACACCATATATTTT. Amino acid sequence: CASSQEGLFSGNTIYF.

This clonotype was observed a few times. This clone may be a read error of a much larger clone one base away. This chain links TRBV13 with TRBJ1-1, with a tentative D call TRBD1 (5 bases). Trimming removed 8 bases at V and 0 bases at J, with 10 bases between. This CDR3 has 13 residues. CDR1 and CDR2 from the germline V gene are PRHDT and FYEKMQ (reference sequence). The CDR3 DNA reads as TGTGCCAGCGTCGGCAGGGTGAACACTGAAGCTTTCTTT. Its translation is CASVGRVNTEAFF.

A note on this clonotype: A junction boundary mismatches the germline segment, possibly from a read error. The gene calls are TRBV20-1 and TRBJ2-5; 12 bases are shared with TRBD2. Germline V gene lookup returns CDR1 DFQATT and CDR2 SNEGSKA (reference sequence). CDR3 length: 13 residues. The CDR3 nucleotides read TGCAGTGGGACTAGCGGGGCCCAAGAGGCCCAGTACTTC. This translates into CSGTSGAQEAQYF.